A selection of T cell receptor beta chains follows, all from one sample in a study of Tregs in tolerant kidney transplant recipients. The table came from immunoSEQ multiplex PCR; TCRdb's copy has only in-frame clones and leaves some out. The sample consists of about 64,000 clones, around 87% of them appearing once. The input for sequencing was CD4+ T cells from blood (PBMCs), taken 6 months after the transplant. These receptors all come from a human patient who received a combined kidney and bone marrow transplant. Certain T cells may be donor cells from the graft. Each CDR3 is given with its conserved first and last residue. A D gene is named only where the DNA matches it firmly. Rows may omit the clone size; those that give it use once, few, many or a size class.

TRBJ2-7,NA,TRBD1,TRBV7-2,TGTGCCAGCAGCCGAGCGGGACAGGGGACCTACGAGCAGTACTTC,CASSRAGQGTYEQYF
TRBJ1-6,NA,NA,TRBV19,TGTGCCAGTAGTATCGCACAGACCTCGTCCTATAATTCACCCCTCCACTTT,CASSIAQTSSYNSPLHF
TRBJ1-2,NA,TRBD1,TRBV11-1,TGTGCCAGCAGCTTAGATCCCCATACGGACAGGGATGGCTACACCTTC,CASSLDPHTDRDGYTF
TRBJ1-2,NA,TRBD1,TRBV28,TGTGCCAGCAGTGCGCCACAGGGGATCGGGGGCTACACCTTC,CASSAPQGIGGYTF
TRBJ2-7,NA,NA,TRBV7-2,TGTGCCAGCAGCTTAGGTCAGGTCTACTACGAGCAGTACTTC,CASSLGQVYYEQYF
TRBJ1-6,NA,TRBD1,TRBV5-1,TGCGCCAGCAGCTCCGGACCAGGACAGGGCCCATATCTGTATAATTCCCCCCTCCACTTT,CASSSGPGQGPYLYNSPLHF
TRBJ2-1,NA,NA,TRBV7-2,TGTGCCAGCAGCTTTTTCGGCTCTGGGCTCAATGAGCAGTTCTTC,CASSFFGSGLNEQFF
TRBJ1-3,few,NA,TRBV10-2,TGCGCCAGTCAGGGTGGAGGAAACACCATATATTTT,CASQGGGNTIYF
TRBJ1-1,NA,NA,TRBV11-3,TGTGCCAGCAGCCACCTCAGTGGGAACACTGAAGCTTTCTTT,CASSHLSGNTEAFF
TRBJ2-3,NA,TRBD2,TRBV7-3,TGTGCCAGCAGCCCGCAGGTTGCGGGGGAGACAGATACGCAGTATTTT,CASSPQVAGETDTQYF
TRBJ1-3,once,NA,TRBV19,TGTGCCAGTAGTTTAATCGGGATCCGCTCTGGAAACACCATATATTTT,CASSLIGIRSGNTIYF
TRBJ2-7,NA,TRBD2,TRBV7-2,TGTGCCAGCAGCCGACTAGCGGGAGATGAGCAGTACTTC,CASSRLAGDEQYF
TRBJ2-7,few,NA,TRBV13,TGTGCCAGCAGCCCCCTCCAGGGGCCCTACGAGCAGTACTTC,CASSPLQGPYEQYF
TRBJ1-6,NA,NA,TRBV4-2,TGTGCCAGCAGCCTTATGAGAGGCTATAATTCACCCCTCCACTTT,CASSLMRGYNSPLHF
TRBJ2-5,NA,NA,TRBV21-1,TGTGCCAGCAGCAGAACTCGGCAGCGGGAGACCTTGGAGACCCAGTACTTC,CASSRTRQRETLETQYF
TRBJ2-3,NA,TRBD2,TRBV2,TGTGCCAGCACTCGTCTAGCGGGGGTTATAGATACGCAGTATTTT,CASTRLAGVIDTQYF
TRBJ2-3,NA,NA,TRBV7-9,TGTGCCAGCAGCTTAGGGCCCCGCGATACGCAGTATTTT,CASSLGPRDTQYF
TRBJ2-7,NA,NA,TRBV5-8,TGTGCCAGCAGCTTTGGGCTGGGGGCGCCGGACGAGCAGTACTTC,CASSFGLGAPDEQYF
TRBJ2-3,NA,NA,TRBV7-9,TGTGCCAGCAGCAGAACTTTGGGTCTCGGGGATACGCAGTATTTT,CASSRTLGLGDTQYF
TRBJ2-7,NA,NA,TRBV30,TGTGCCTGGAGTGTACAGAGTTCCTACGAGCAGTACTTC,CAWSVQSSYEQYF
TRBJ1-6,NA,NA,TRBV5-1,TGCGCCAGCAGCCCCCGGCAGGGGTCCTATAATTCACCCCTCCACTTT,CASSPRQGSYNSPLHF
TRBJ1-1,NA,NA,TRBV2,TGTGCCAGCAGTGCGAAGCGCGGGGACGCTTTCTTT,CASSAKRGDAFF
TRBJ2-5,NA,NA,TRBV4-2,TGTGCCAGCAGCCCCGAGCGACTATTCGCCCGAGAGACCCAGTACTTC,CASSPERLFARETQYF
TRBJ1-4,NA,NA,TRBV29-1,TGCAGCGTTGAAGATGGCAGGGATGGGGATGAAAAACTGTTTTTT,CSVEDGRDGDEKLFF
TRBJ1-5,NA,NA,TRBV30,TGTGCCTGGAGTCCGACAGGTCAGCCCCAGCATTTT,CAWSPTGQPQHF
TRBJ2-3,NA,NA,TRBV28,TGTGCCAGCAGTTTCCCAGACACAGATACGCAGTATTTT,CASSFPDTDTQYF
TRBJ2-2,NA,TRBD2,TRBV5-1,TGCGCCAGCAGCTGGGCGCCGGGACTAGCGGAATGGACCGGGGAGCTGTTTTTT,CASSWAPGLAEWTGELFF
TRBJ2-7,NA,NA,TRBV5-1,TGCGCCAGCAGCTTCCAGGGGCCCTCCTACGAGCAGTACTTC,CASSFQGPSYEQYF
TRBJ1-2,NA,TRBD1,TRBV30,TGTGCCTGGAGTCACGACAGGGGGGAGGGCTACACCTTC,CAWSHDRGEGYTF
TRBJ2-1,NA,TRBD1,TRBV9,TGTGCCAGCAGCGTAGGAGGGGGCCGAGGGAATGAGCAGTTCTTC,CASSVGGGRGNEQFF
TRBJ2-7,NA,NA,TRBV28,TGTGCCAGCAGCTACAGGTACGAGCAGTACTTC,CASSYRYEQYF
TRBJ1-2,NA,NA,TRBV4-2,TGTGCCAGCAGCCAAGAAAGGGGGAGGGGCCCCATCGCCTTC,CASSQERGRGPIAF
TRBJ2-1,few,NA,TRBV28,TGTGCCAGCAGCCGATCCGGGACCTACAATGAGCAGTTCTTC,CASSRSGTYNEQFF
TRBJ2-5,NA,NA,TRBV18,TGTGCCAGCTCACCGTTACAGGGTAATCAAGAGACCCAGTACTTC,CASSPLQGNQETQYF
TRBJ2-7,NA,NA,TRBV5-1,TGCGCCAGCAGCGTAGGCAGGGGCCCGTCCTACGAGCAGCACTTC,CASSVGRGPSYEQHF
TRBJ1-2,NA,TRBD1,TRBV10-3,TGTGCCATCAGGGGGGACAGGAGCCATCTTAACTATGGCTACACCTTC,CAIRGDRSHLNYGYTF
TRBJ2-3,NA,TRBD2,TRBV6-5,TGTGCCAGCAGTTACAGGACTAGCAGCGATACGCAGTATTTT,CASSYRTSSDTQYF
TRBJ2-1,NA,TRBD2,TRBV5-5,TGTGCCAGCAGCGAACTAGCGCACTCCTACAATGAGCAGTTCTTC,CASSELAHSYNEQFF
TRBJ2-5,NA,TRBD2,TRBV4-2,TGTGCCAGCAGCCCGGTAGCGGGAGGGGCGGAGACCCAGTACTTC,CASSPVAGGAETQYF
TRBJ2-7,once,NA,TRBV21-1,TGTGCCAGCAGCAAAGTAAGCATCCCCCCACCTCCTTCCTACGAGCAGTACTTC,CASSKVSIPPPPSYEQYF